This entry concerns a single TCR beta chain. This clonotype occurred many times. Its antigen remains unidentified. One end of the junction fails to match germline, which may point to a read error. The sample originates from a study of response to subunit inactivated influenza vaccine (dated by TCRdb to the late 2010s). General notes on the study: The study used deep quantitative T cell receptor repertoire profiling to track responses to a trivalent subunit inactivated influenza vaccine.

Libraries came from RT-PCR. TCRdb names Illumina HiSeq 2500 as the instrument used. Through fastp at Q25 and MiXCR, TCRdb rebuilt clones from the public reads, retaining in-frame beta chains. Merged by CDR3 protein, the rows form single entries marked with the most common genes and DNA. Within this sample are approximately 520,000 distinct CDR3 sequences, with 25% of them counted one time only. The top ten clonotypes cover approximately 2% of the sample. Study-wide conclusions, independent of this receptor: The authors proposed that each seasonal influenza vaccination may bring in only a limited number of new T cells.

Counted from cysteine to phenylalanine, this CDR3 has 14 amino acids. Solely the CDR3 DNA is kept, with 42 bases framed from the first base. Based on the germline V gene, the CDR1 and CDR2 sequences are SGHRS and YFSETQ. This specimen consisted of CD4+ T cells sorted from PBMCs, obtained approximately 5 days after vaccination. The V and J genes are TRBV5-1 and TRBJ2-1; TRBD1 lines up with 10 middle nucleotides. This TCR was sampled from a man aged 45-65 years who received an inactivated influenza vaccine. Donor details come from another sample of the same person, matched by shared clones. The CDR3 region has the sequence CASSPGQGYNEQFF. The DNA is TGTGCCAGCAGTCCGGGACAGGGGTATAATGAGCAGTTCTTC.